This T cell receptor (beta chain) appears in the sequencing data of a study of tumor-infiltrating lymphocytes in oesophageal squamous cell carcinoma. Details on this clonotype: This CDR3 fails to terminate in the conserved phenylalanine or tryptophan, so it likely reflects a read error. No DNA is shown, since the ends of the CDR3 on it are uncertain; the CDR3 is the one TCRdb lists.

TCRdb recomputed calls from the PCR reads with MiXCR, one row per CDR3 protein. Seen here are just over 15,000 distinct CDR3 sequences, roughly 54% observed once, and the top ten hold roughly 34%. This clonotype was sampled from a female donor with esophageal squamous cell carcinoma. Sample: esophageal tumor tissue.

CDR3 residues: CASSRNPGQGYDEQYFGP. This chain links TRBV7-6 with TRBJ1-6; the table calls TRBD1, which could not be checked here. 18 amino acids form the CDR3, both terminal residues included. The V gene's germline CDR1 is SGHVS and CDR2 FNYEAQ.